This T cell receptor (beta chain) stems from a study of blood T cell repertoires in COVID-19. Study-wide context: Donors in the United States, Italy and Spain gave samples during acute or convalescent COVID-19. From T cells, B-cell-depleted T cells, or PBMCs came the material, which was cDNA or gDNA.

The CDR3 runs 10 residues. Unmatched junction bases numbered 7, after V lost 10 bases and J lost 11 bases. The germline V gene has CDR1 LNHDA and CDR2 SQIVND (reference sequence). Original methodology: Estimation of nucleated cell counts was performed using reference gene primer amplification. This table comes from immunoSEQ multiplex PCR, and its TCRdb copy is limited to in-frame clones, with some not included. V and J calls and clone size follow that table, whereas D and trimming were derived from the DNA. The data show 95,000 to 100,000 clones, about 85% seen once. This chain joins TRBV19 and TRBJ1-1; 7 bases are a match to TRBD1. The sample comprised peripheral blood. This clonotype was sampled from a woman between 70 and 85 years old with active or convalescent COVID-19. Written as DNA, the CDR3 is TGTGCCACCCCGAGCAGGGGGGCTTTCTTT. It is translated as CATPSRGAFF.